The T cell receptor (beta chain) described here comes from a study of T cell responses to AZD1222 COVID-19 vaccine. The germline V gene encodes CDR1 SGHRS and CDR2 YFSETQ. The CDR3 has 16 amino acids. Trimming cost V 0 bases and J 2 bases, with 14 bases left between them. Sequencing was performed with immunoSEQ multiplex PCR; in TCRdb, only in-frame clones are kept and a portion is missing. Of under 95,000 clones detected, 85% to 90% appear once; the ten largest clones hold over 1.1%. This chain joins TRBV5-1 and TRBJ1-2; D ambiguous. The sequence was collected from an adult who received the AZD1222 COVID-19 vaccine. The input for sequencing was peripheral blood, taken 28 days after the second AZD1222 dose. CDR3 in DNA: TGCGCCAGCAGCTTGGAACCAGTAACCCAGAACTATGGCTACACCTTC. Translating gives CASSLEPVTQNYGYTF.